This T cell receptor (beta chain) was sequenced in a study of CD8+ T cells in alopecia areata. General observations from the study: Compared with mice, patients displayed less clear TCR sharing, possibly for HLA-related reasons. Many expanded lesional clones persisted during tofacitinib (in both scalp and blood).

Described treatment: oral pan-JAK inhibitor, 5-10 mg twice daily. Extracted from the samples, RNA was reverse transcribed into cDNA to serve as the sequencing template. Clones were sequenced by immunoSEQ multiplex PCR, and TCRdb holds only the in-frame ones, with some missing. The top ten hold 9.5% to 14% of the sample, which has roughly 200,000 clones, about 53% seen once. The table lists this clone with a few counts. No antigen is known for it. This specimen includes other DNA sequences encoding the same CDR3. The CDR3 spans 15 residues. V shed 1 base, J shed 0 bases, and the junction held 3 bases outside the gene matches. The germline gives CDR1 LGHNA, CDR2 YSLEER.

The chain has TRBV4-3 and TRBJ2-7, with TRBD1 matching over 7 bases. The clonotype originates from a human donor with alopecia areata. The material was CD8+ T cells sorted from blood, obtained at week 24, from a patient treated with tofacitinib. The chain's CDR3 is CASSQGTGSSYEQYF. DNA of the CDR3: TGCGCCAGCAGCCAAGGGACAGGCTCCTCCTACGAGCAGTACTTC.